This T cell receptor (beta chain) was profiled in a study of blood T cell repertoires in COVID-19. Study at large: The United States, Italy and Spain provided the acute and convalescent COVID-19 samples.

The cohort comprised adults aged roughly 18 to 95 years residing in under 25 US areas. Participants' reported clinical history set cohort assignment. As originally analysed: Estimation of nucleated cell counts relied on the amplification of reference gene primers. Method: immunoSEQ multiplex PCR; TCRdb's copy keeps in-frame clones and lacks some. The V and J calls and clone size are taken from that table; D and trimming were inferred from the DNA. The sample has 200,000 to 250,000 clones, around 80% seen once. The CDR3 length is 12 residues. Germline V gives CDR1 MDHEN, CDR2 SYDVKM. The V gene lost 6 bases and the J gene lost 6 bases, with 12 bases spanning the gap.

V usage is TRBV28 and J usage is TRBJ2-7; D is unresolved. The source is a man aged 35 to 55 who had recovered from COVID-19. The sequenced sample consisted of PBMCs or T cells enriched from blood (not recorded which). CDR3 coding DNA: TGTGCCAGCAGACCACCCCAGGCCGAGCAGTACTTC. Encoded protein: CASRPPQAEQYF. Complete variable domain (other parts from reference TRBV28 and TRBJ2-7): DVKVTQSSRYLVKRTGEKVFLECVQDMDHENMFWYRQDPGLGLRLIYFSYDVKMKEKGDIPEGYSVSREKKERFSLILESASTNQTSMYLCASRPPQAEQYFGPGTRLTVT.